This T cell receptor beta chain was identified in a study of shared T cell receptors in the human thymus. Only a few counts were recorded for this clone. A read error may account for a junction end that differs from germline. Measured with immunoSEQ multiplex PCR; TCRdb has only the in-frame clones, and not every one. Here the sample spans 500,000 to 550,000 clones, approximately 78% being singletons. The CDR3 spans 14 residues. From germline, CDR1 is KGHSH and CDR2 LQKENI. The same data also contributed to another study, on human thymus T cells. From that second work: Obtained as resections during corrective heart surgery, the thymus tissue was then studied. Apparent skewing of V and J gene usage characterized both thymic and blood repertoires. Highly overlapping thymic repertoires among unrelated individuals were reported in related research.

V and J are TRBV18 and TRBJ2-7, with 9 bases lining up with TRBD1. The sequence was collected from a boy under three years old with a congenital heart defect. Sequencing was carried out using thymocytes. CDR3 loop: CASAPGQGSYEQYF. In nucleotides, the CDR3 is TGTGCCAGCGCACCGGGACAGGGCTCCTACGAGCAGTACTTC.